This T cell receptor beta chain was found in a study of T cell responses to AZD1222 COVID-19 vaccine. Study-level points and caveats: Possibly, clonal diversity was underestimated; donors were largely white British and included more females. Recipients of AZD1222 seropositive at baseline numbered only 5 to 7. Repertoire collection took place solely once the T cell response had peaked.

The CDR3 covers 17 residues. Germline CDR1 reads SGHNT; CDR2 reads YYREEE (reference sequence). V lost 4 bases and J 4 bases, leaving 22 bases between the germline ends. Data came from immunoSEQ multiplex PCR; TCRdb stores just in-frame clones and leaves some out. The repertoire holds about 150,000 clones, around 88% seen once, with approximately 2.1% in the top ten. Comments on this clone: The antigen is undetermined.

This receptor was obtained from an adult in good health. The sequencing used peripheral blood, collected on day 0 of AZD1222 vaccination. The chain joins TRBV5-4 to TRBJ2-3; possible D gene TRBD2, 5 bases. The CDR3 DNA follows: TGTGCCAGCAGCGGTGGGAGTCTTGTGGGATCGGCAGATACGCAGTATTTT. It translates to CASSGGSLVGSADTQYF.